The sequence of this T cell receptor (beta chain) was determined in a study of T-cell reconstitution after alpha-beta-depleted transplantation in children. This clonotype was detected many times. CDR1 and CDR2 from the germline V gene are SGDLS and YYNGEE. J gave up 1 base and V 2 bases, and 16 bases lay outside the gene matches. This CDR3 is built from 20 residues. Unique molecular identifiers were used to barcode this TCRbeta library. TCRdb reanalysed the PCR reads using MiXCR and keeps one entry per CDR3 protein. Among approximately 200,000 distinct CDR3 sequences listed, 13% to 15% were seen once.

The TCR was taken from a human donor who donated a stem cell graft to a child with acute lymphoblastic leukemia. Specimen: PBMCs from the stem cell graft donor, collected from the stem cell graft. This chain connects TRBV9 to TRBJ2-1; TRBD2 matches at 9 bases. The CDR3 DNA sequence: TGTGCCAGCAGCGTTTGCGCGGGAGGGCTATATAAGATATCCTACAATGAGCAGTTCTTC. Amino acid sequence: CASSVCAGGLYKISYNEQFF.